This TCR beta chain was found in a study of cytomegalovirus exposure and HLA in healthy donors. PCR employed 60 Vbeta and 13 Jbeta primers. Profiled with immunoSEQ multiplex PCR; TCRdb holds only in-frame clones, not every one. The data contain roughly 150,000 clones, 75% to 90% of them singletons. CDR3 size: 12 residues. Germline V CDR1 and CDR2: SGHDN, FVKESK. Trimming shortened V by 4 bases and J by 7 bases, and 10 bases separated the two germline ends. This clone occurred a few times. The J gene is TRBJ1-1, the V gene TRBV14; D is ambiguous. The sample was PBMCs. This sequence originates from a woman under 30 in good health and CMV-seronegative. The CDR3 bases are TGTGCCAGCAGCCCTAACACGGGTGAAGCTTTCTTT. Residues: CASSPNTGEAFF.